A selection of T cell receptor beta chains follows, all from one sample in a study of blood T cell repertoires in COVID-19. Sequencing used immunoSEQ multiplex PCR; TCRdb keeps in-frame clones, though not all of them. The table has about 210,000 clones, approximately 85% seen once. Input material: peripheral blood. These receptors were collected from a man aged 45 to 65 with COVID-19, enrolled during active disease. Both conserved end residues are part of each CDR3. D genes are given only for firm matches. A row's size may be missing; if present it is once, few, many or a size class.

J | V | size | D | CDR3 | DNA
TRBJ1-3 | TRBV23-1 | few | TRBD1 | CASSHVRDRGHKGGNTIYF | TGCGCCAGCAGTCACGTCCGGGACAGGGGGCATAAAGGTGGAAACACCATATATTTT
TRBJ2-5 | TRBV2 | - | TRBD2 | CASRVTSGAETQYF | TGTGCCAGCAGAGTGACTAGCGGGGCTGAGACCCAGTACTTC
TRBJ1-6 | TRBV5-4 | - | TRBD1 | CASSLSGQGNLPLHF | TGTGCCAGCAGCTTGAGCGGACAGGGGAATTTGCCCCTCCACTTT
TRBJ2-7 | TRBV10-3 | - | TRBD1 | CAISESITGTGVEQYF | TGTGCCATCAGTGAGTCCATAACCGGGACAGGGGTCGAGCAGTACTTC
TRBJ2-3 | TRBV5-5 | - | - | CASSLASTDTQYF | TGTGCCAGCAGCTTGGCTAGCACAGATACGCAGTATTTT
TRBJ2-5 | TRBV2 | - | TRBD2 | CASTIAGEGWETQYF | TGTGCCAGCACAATAGCGGGGGAGGGTTGGGAGACCCAGTACTTC
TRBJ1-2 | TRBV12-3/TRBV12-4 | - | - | CASSLEGLGYTF | TGTGCCAGCAGTTTAGAGGGGCTCGGCTACACCTTC
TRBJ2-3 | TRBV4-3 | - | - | CASSQAFTTTDTQYF | TGCGCCAGCAGCCAAGCCTTTACTACCACAGATACGCAGTATTTT
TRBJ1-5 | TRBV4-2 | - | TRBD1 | CASSRLAAQGRNQPQHF | TGTGCCAGCAGCCGCCTCGCGGCACAGGGGAGGAATCAGCCCCAGCATTTT
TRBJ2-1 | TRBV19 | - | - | CASSINPPGYEQFF | TGTGCCAGTAGTATAAACCCGCCAGGCTATGAGCAGTTCTTC
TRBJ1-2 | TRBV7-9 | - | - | CASSSSGGRGNYGYTF | TGTGCCAGCAGCTCCTCGGGGGGTAGAGGCAACTATGGCTACACCTTC